One and the same sample provided the 18 T cell receptor beta chains below, sequenced in a study of CD8+CD57+ T cells in acquired aplastic anemia. Individuals selected for sequencing had exhibited CD8+CD57+ cell expansion on flow cytometry. TCR beta VDJ and CDR3 profiling used genomic DNA as template. Each CDR3 protein is one row after TCRdb ran MiXCR on the reads. The table lists approximately 260,000 distinct CDR3 sequences, approximately 86% of them singletons. The sequenced material came from sorted CD4+, CD8+, or CD8+CD57+ T cells (not recorded which) from PBMCs. These receptors were taken from a human donor with aplastic anemia.

The V call is TRBV19, the J call TRBJ2-7; 8 nucleotides match TRBD1. The J segment lost 0 bases and the V segment lost 3 bases, leaving 4 bases of the junction unmatched. Per germline, CDR1 LNHDA and CDR2 SQIVND (reference sequence). This CDR3 has 15 amino acids. The chain's CDR3 is CASSMRTGSSYEQYF. Written as DNA, the CDR3 is TGTGCCAGTAGTATGCGGACAGGGAGCTCCTACGAGCAGTACTTC.

V usage is TRBV7-3 and J usage is TRBJ1-2; 8 nucleotides align to TRBD1. From germline, CDR1 is SGHTA and CDR2 FQGTGA. V gave up 6 bases and J gave up 6 bases; unmatched junction bases: 12. The CDR3 is 15 residues long. CDR3 loop: CASRLPGGADDGYTF. The CDR3 DNA follows: TGTGCCAGCAGATTACCAGGGGGCGCCGACGATGGCTACACCTTC.

This clonotype was picked up one time. This chain joins TRBV7-8 and TRBJ2-1; 8 bases fit TRBD2. The germline gives CDR1 SGHVS, CDR2 FQNEAQ. V lost 1 base, J lost 4 bases, and 6 bases stayed unmatched. The CDR3 consists of 16 residues. CDR3 loop: CASSLVGSGVYNEQFF. The DNA for the CDR3 is TGTGCCAGCAGCTTAGTAGGTAGCGGGGTTTACAATGAGCAGTTCTTC.

J is TRBJ2-7 and V is TRBV25-1, with 7 positions matching TRBD1. CDR1 MGHDK and CDR2 SYGVNS come from the germline V gene. The CDR3 runs 14 residues. V gave up 2 bases and J gave up 3 bases; unmatched junction bases: 4. The CDR3 reads CASSELDRDYEQYF. The CDR3 DNA is TGTGCCAGCAGTGAACTCGACAGGGACTACGAGCAGTACTTC.

The chain has TRBV14 and TRBJ1-1; D is unclear. The CDR3 totals 15 residues. The germline gives CDR1 SGHDN, CDR2 FVKESK. V gave up 1 base and J gave up 2 bases, with 11 bases separating them. The CDR3 nucleotides read TGTGCCAGCAGCCAAGTTGCCGGGAGTAACACTGAAGCTTTCTTT. It is translated as CASSQVAGSNTEAFF.

The rearrangement joins TRBV7-9 to TRBJ2-1; perhaps TRBD2 as D (6 bases). From germline, CDR1 is SEHNR and CDR2 FQNEAQ (reference sequence). The ends were cut back, 3 bases at V and 7 bases at J, with 19 bases in the middle. This CDR3 has 16 residues. CDR3 sequence: CASSFQGIAGRNEQFF. Written as DNA, the CDR3 is TGTGCCAGCAGCTTTCAAGGAATCGCGGGGAGGAATGAGCAGTTCTTC.

The genes are TRBV5-1 and TRBJ2-3; 8 nucleotides align to TRBD2. CDR3 length: 16 amino acids. CDR1 is SGHRS, CDR2 YFSETQ, per germline. J lost 0 bases, V lost 0 bases, and 3 bases had no gene match. For the CDR3, the DNA is TGCGCCAGCAGCTTGGCCGGGAGGGGCAGCACAGATACGCAGTATTTT. Translation: CASSLAGRGSTDTQYF. The whole variable domain, remainder taken from reference TRBV5-1 and TRBJ2-3, is KAGVTQTPRYLIKTRGQQVTLSCSPISGHRSVSWYQQTPGQGLQFLFEYFSETQRNKGNFPGRFSGRQFSNSRSEMNVSTLELGDSALYLCASSLAGRGSTDTQYFGPGTRLTVL.

V is TRBV7-9 and J is TRBJ2-1, with D tentatively TRBD2 (6 bases). Germline-derived CDR1 and CDR2 are SEHNR and FQNEAQ (reference sequence). V shed 6 bases and J shed 14 bases, with 20 bases lying between them. The CDR3 length is 13 residues. CDR3 in amino acids: CASSDGGIPEKFF. The CDR3 region has the DNA TGTGCCAGCAGTGATGGGGGGATTCCCGAGAAGTTCTTC.

This clonotype was recorded many times. At one boundary the junction diverges from the germline segment, which might be a read error. The CDR3 DNA reads TGTGCCAGCACCCTAGGGAGGGTCCCCTCTGGGGCCAACTTT. It specifies CASTLGRVPSGANF. The rearrangement uses TRBV7-6 and TRBJ2-3; 7 bases agree with TRBD2. This CDR3 contains 14 residues. Germline V CDR1 and CDR2: SGHVS, FNYEAQ.

The chain recombines TRBV7-3 with TRBJ1-2; possibly TRBD1 for D (5 bases). Germline assignment: CDR1 SGHTA and CDR2 FQGTGA. The CDR3 totals 15 residues. The V end was cut by 5 bases, the J end by 3 bases, with 16 bases between. CDR3 loop: CASSPIGQGDYGYTF. The CDR3 DNA is TGTGCCAGCAGCCCCATAGGGCAGGGTGACTATGGCTACACCTTC.

The CDR3 region has the DNA TGCAGTGCTGGACAGGGGATGTCTGGAAACACCATATATTTT. Protein sequence: CSAGQGMSGNTIYF. The chain couples TRBV20-1 to TRBJ1-3, with 9 bases matching TRBD1. The germline gives CDR1 DFQATT, CDR2 SNEGSKA (reference sequence). The CDR3 is 14 residues long. Trimming took 5 bases from V and 1 from J; bases not matched to a gene: 3.

This sequence joins TRBV20-1 and TRBJ2-7, with a tentative D call TRBD2 (5 bases). The V end was cut by 4 bases, the J end by 0 bases, with 13 bases between. This CDR3 comprises 14 residues. Germline CDR1 DFQATT, CDR2 SNEGSKA (reference sequence). CDR3 in DNA: TGCAGTGCTACCCTCGGGGATAGCTCCTACGAGCAGTACGTC. As protein: CSATLGDSSYEQYV.

This clonotype was seen more than once but under ten times. V gene TRBV11-1 combines with J gene TRBJ2-6; D not resolved. Trimming pared 3 bases from V and 0 bases from J, leaving 12 bases between. The CDR3 length is 17 residues. Germline loops: CDR1 SGHAT, CDR2 FQDESV (reference sequence). The CDR3 DNA sequence: TGTGCCAGCAGCTTTCAAAGAAGCGCCTCTGGGGCCAACGTCCTGACTTTC. This codes for CASSFQRSASGANVLTF.

A note on this clonotype: A read error is likely, as this CDR3 ends without the conserved phenylalanine or tryptophan. The DNA is left out, because the CDR3 cannot be placed on it with certainty; the CDR3 is given as TCRdb lists it. This chain connects TRBV7-9 to TRBJ2-3; the DNA was not compared with TRBD1, the D call given in the table. Germline V gives CDR1 SEHNR, CDR2 FQNEAQ (reference sequence). The CDR3 sequence runs 13 residues, both termini included. CDR3 amino acids: CAIPDGGKAFFYQ.

The genes are TRBV9 and TRBJ2-7; the D gene is possibly TRBD2 (6 bases). This CDR3 spans 14 amino acids. Trimming cost V 5 bases and J 6 bases, with 18 bases left between them. The germline gives CDR1 SGDLS, CDR2 YYNGEE. The CDR3 coding sequence is TGTGCCAGCAGTTATGTGGAGGGTAACTCCGAGCAGTACTTC. It yields the protein CASSYVEGNSEQYF. The complete variable domain, with remaining parts taken from reference TRBV9 and TRBJ2-7, reads DSGVTQTPKHLITATGQRVTLRCSPRSGDLSVYWYQQSLDQGLQFLIQYYNGEERAKGNILERFSAQQFPDLHSELNLSSLELGDSALYFCASSYVEGNSEQYFGPGTRLTVT.

Comments on this clonotype: Because the CDR3's place on the DNA is in doubt, the DNA is left out and the CDR3 is given as listed by TCRdb. The chain carries TRBV7-9 and TRBJ2-1; the table's D call of TRBD2 was not tested on the DNA. Germline loops: CDR1 SEHNR, CDR2 FQNEAQ (reference sequence). The CDR3 region is 16 residues in length, termini included. This CDR3 is CASSAHDTQYFGPQFF.

This chain links TRBV7-2 with TRBJ1-5; TRBD1 agrees at 9 bases. The CDR3 spans 14 residues. Per germline, CDR1 SGHTA and CDR2 FQGNSA. After removal of 6 bases from V and 7 bases from J, the junction contained 7 bases not matched to a gene. The DNA for the CDR3 is TGTGCCAGCAGGGACAGGGGTAAAGGACAGCCCCAGCATTTT. It specifies CASRDRGKGQPQHF.

This clonotype was observed once. The rearrangement joins TRBV7-3 to TRBJ2-1; maybe TRBD1 (5 bases). Germline values: CDR1 SGHTA, CDR2 FQGTGA. The CDR3 totals 13 residues. V was cut by 5 bases and J by 12 bases, with 17 bases left in between. CDR3 coding DNA: TGTGCCAGCAGCGTTGAAAGGATCCAGGGGCAGTTCTTC. Amino acid sequence: CASSVERIQGQFF.